This TCR beta chain was documented in a study of T cells after yellow fever vaccination. The authors made TCR cDNA by 5'RACE template switching, adding a universal primer site and UMIs. One entry per CDR3 protein, called by TCRdb with MiXCR from the 5' RACE reads. The sample holds about 310,000 distinct CDR3 sequences, 3.6% seen once. The sample holds many counts of this clonotype. Antigen unknown. Study conclusions and caveats: When the response was secondary, it was weaker but reached its peak faster, day 5 versus 15.

This CDR3 spans 17 amino acids. Trimming cost V 6 bases and J 10 bases; bases outside gene matches: 14. From germline, CDR1 is MNHEY and CDR2 SMNVEV (reference sequence). Sample: PBMCs, taken on the day of the yellow fever booster vaccination. This chain links TRBV27 with TRBJ1-6, with 11 positions matching TRBD1. This sequence originates from a man aged 18 to 35 who received the YFV17D yellow fever vaccine. CDR3 sequence (DNA): TGTGCCAGCAGCCTAGGCCGGGACAGGGGGTTTAACTCACCCCTCCACTTT. The encoded protein is CASSLGRDRGFNSPLHF.